Judged by frequency, the clone carrying this TCR beta chain is large. Its specificity is unknown. The data stem from a study of T cell clusters in autoimmune cytopenias. Overall study results and limits: Clustering suggested that physiological T cell clusters were missing in primary autoimmune cytopenia patients.

TRB amplification used around 260 ng of peripheral blood genomic DNA. TRB was amplified by touch-down multiplex PCR, primer pools A and B combined. With the multiplex PCR reads reprocessed, TCRdb shows one record per CDR3 protein and no DNA. The specimen's table records hundreds of distinct CDR3 sequences. CDR1 is LNHNV, CDR2 YYDKDF, per germline (reference sequence). The CDR3 length is 14 residues. A further study also used this sample, focusing on T cell repertoires in aging, cancer and after chemotherapy. That paper notes: Six age groups, ranging from 30 or younger to 70 or older, included the donors. Paired samples before and after chemotherapy came from chronic lymphocytic leukemia patients on fludarabine- or bendamustine-based regimens.

V gene TRBV15 combines with J gene TRBJ1-3; absent DNA, TCRdb's TRBD1 call cannot be checked. This TCR derives from a human donor with an autoimmune cytopenia or autoimmune hepatitis (not recorded which). Sequenced input: peripheral blood. The CDR3 reads CATSPGGTGNTIYF.